This TCR beta chain was sequenced for a study of blood T cell repertoires in COVID-19. TCRdb keeps only in-frame clones here, not all; method: immunoSEQ multiplex PCR. This repertoire shows around 180,000 clones, 80% to 90% found once; its top ten account for over 9.5%. Germline-derived CDR1 and CDR2 are MNHEY and SVGAGI. V trimming: 6 bases; J trimming: 1 base; junction bases outside the gene matches: 1. This CDR3 comprises 14 residues. What was sequenced was peripheral blood. The chain links TRBV6-5 to TRBJ1-5; 9 bases are shared with TRBD1. This TCR came from a human donor with active or convalescent COVID-19. The donor label of this sample is uncertain. CDR3 loop: CASRGTGSNQPQHF. Written as DNA, the CDR3 is TGTGCCAGCAGAGGGACAGGGAGCAATCAGCCCCAGCATTTT.